The 22 T cell receptor beta chains in this list originate from one sample, sequenced in a study of blood T cell repertoires in COVID-19. This table comes from immunoSEQ multiplex PCR, and its TCRdb copy is limited to in-frame clones, with some not included. The profile shows under 150,000 clones, around four fifths of them singletons. The sample comprised peripheral blood. These receptors were collected from a human donor in a cohort sampled during active COVID-19.

The chain combines TRBV27 with TRBJ2-1; D may be TRBD2 (6 bases). The ends were cut back, 8 bases at V and 7 bases at J, with 18 bases in the middle. Looked up from germline, CDR1 is MNHEY and CDR2 is SMNVEV (reference sequence). The length of the CDR3 is 14 residues. This chain's CDR3 is CASYRGGGWNEQFF. The CDR3 DNA reads TGTGCCAGCTACCGGGGAGGTGGGTGGAATGAGCAGTTCTTC.

This rearrangement joins TRBV28 to TRBJ2-3, with D perhaps TRBD2 (5 bases). The CDR3 is made up of 14 amino acids. Trimming removed 4 bases at V and 3 bases at J, with 11 bases between. The germline V gene has CDR1 MDHEN and CDR2 SYDVKM. The CDR3 DNA follows: TGTGCCAGCAGTTCCCCAGACTATACAGATACGCAGTATTTT. It codes for CASSSPDYTDTQYF.

This clone has a count of ten or more. The chain carries TRBV7-2 and TRBJ2-3; D perhaps matches TRBD1 (6 bases). This CDR3 comprises 15 residues. V dropped 7 bases and J dropped 5 bases, with 19 bases sitting between them. Germline lookup yields CDR1 SGHTA and CDR2 FQGNSA. CDR3 sequence reads: CASKGTPQNKDTQYF. The CDR3 DNA follows: TGTGCCAGCAAGGGGACACCACAGAACAAAGATACGCAGTATTTT.

The CDR3 region is CASSPRWGDRGAGEPKNIQYF. Written as DNA, the CDR3 is TGCGCCAGCAGCCCCCGGTGGGGGGACAGGGGGGCCGGCGAGCCCAAAAACATTCAGTACTTC. The V call is TRBV4-3, the J call TRBJ2-4, with 11 bases aligning to TRBD1. Per germline, CDR1 LGHNA and CDR2 YSLEER. The CDR3 consists of 21 residues. The J segment lost 2 bases and the V segment lost 4 bases, leaving 19 bases of the junction unmatched.

V usage is TRBV7-2 and J usage is TRBJ2-7, with TRBD2 matching 9 bases. V lost 5 bases and J lost 0; bases outside the gene matches: 2. Looked up from germline, CDR1 is SGHTA and CDR2 is FQGNSA. The CDR3 has 14 amino acids. CDR3 nucleotide sequence: TGTGCCAGCAGCCAGCGGGGGGCCTCCTACGAGCAGTACTTC. The encoded protein is CASSQRGASYEQYF.

About this clone itself: The junction differs from germline at one of its ends, possibly a read error. The chain carries TRBV7-7 and TRBJ1-4; possible D gene TRBD1, 6 bases. Germline assignment: CDR1 SSHAT and CDR2 FNYEAQ (reference sequence). The CDR3 covers 15 residues. DNA for the CDR3: TGTGCTAGCAGCTTAAGCGCAGGGAGGGGGGAAAAACTGTTTTTT. Translating gives CASSLSAGRGEKLFF.

This chain uses TRBV28 with TRBJ1-5; D is ambiguous. Germline values: CDR1 MDHEN, CDR2 SYDVKM. The CDR3 contains 13 residues. The germline V and J ends were trimmed by 6 bases and 5 bases, with 11 bases remaining between them. The chain's CDR3 is CASSPYPDQPQHF. The DNA for the CDR3 is TGTGCCAGCAGCCCTTACCCGGATCAGCCCCAGCATTTT. The full variable domain, with the rest looked up from reference TRBV28 and TRBJ1-5, is DVKVTQSSRYLVKRTGEKVFLECVQDMDHENMFWYRQDPGLGLRLIYFSYDVKMKEKGDIPEGYSVSREKKERFSLILESASTNQTSMYLCASSPYPDQPQHFGDGTRLSIL.

The gene calls are TRBV7-2 and TRBJ1-3; no clear D. The germline V and J ends were trimmed by 1 base and 1 base, with 11 bases remaining between them. CDR1 SGHTA and CDR2 FQGNSA come from the germline V gene. The CDR3 runs 16 residues. The CDR3 region has the DNA TGTGCCAGCAGCTTAGACGGAGGCGTTTCTGGAAACACCATATATTTT. Translation gives CASSLDGGVSGNTIYF.

The chain carries TRBV1 and TRBJ2-1; the listed D gene, TRBD2, was not tested against the DNA. TRBV1 is designated a pseudogene. The CDR3 sequence is 11 residues long. CDR3 sequence: CTSSQQTGGFF. CDR3 coding DNA: TGCACCAGCAGCCAACAAACGGGGGGGTTCTTC.

This clone was picked up a small number of times. The chain joins TRBV7-2 to TRBJ2-3; TRBD1 matches 7 bases. CDR3 length: 14 residues. V was clipped by 8 bases and J by 2 bases; unmatched bases: 7. The V gene's germline CDR1 is SGHTA and CDR2 FQGNSA. This chain's CDR3 is CASREGAYTDTQYF. CDR3 coding DNA: TGTGCCAGCCGCGAGGGGGCCTACACAGATACGCAGTATTTT.

The chain uses TRBV7-9 and TRBJ1-2, with D perhaps TRBD1 (5 bases). The CDR3 contains 15 residues. Trimming stripped 5 bases from V and 0 bases from J, with 13 bases between. The germline V gene has CDR1 SEHNR and CDR2 FQNEAQ (reference sequence). CDR3 residues: CASSPGTEANYGYTF. As DNA, the CDR3 is TGTGCCAGCAGCCCCGGGACTGAGGCTAACTATGGCTACACCTTC.

DNA of the CDR3: TGTGCCAGCAGCTCCTGGGGGGATCAGCCCCAGCATTTT. This translates into CASSSWGDQPQHF. V usage is TRBV7-2 and J usage is TRBJ1-5, with D maybe TRBD1 (5 bases). In germline, CDR1 is SGHTA, CDR2 FQGNSA. The CDR3 runs 13 residues. V lost 4 bases and J lost 5, with 9 bases in between. Full variable domain (outside the CDR3, taken from reference TRBV7-2 and TRBJ1-5): GAGVSQSPSNKVTEKGKDVELRCDPISGHTALYWYRQSLGQGLEFLIYFQGNSAPDKSGLPSDRFSAERTGGSVSTLTIQRTQQEDSAVYLCASSSWGDQPQHFGDGTRLSIL.

In regard to this clone: At one boundary the junction diverges from the germline segment, which might be a read error. The V gene is TRBV9, the J gene TRBJ2-5, with 14 bases aligning to TRBD2. CDR1 is SGDLS, CDR2 YYNGEE, per germline. There are 15 residues in the CDR3. Here the CDR3 reads CASSPIWTSGGIVHF. Written as DNA, the CDR3 is TGTGCCAGCAGCCCAATATGGACTAGCGGGGGGATAGTGCACTTC.

The rearrangement uses TRBV6-5 and TRBJ1-2; the D gene is possibly TRBD1 (5 bases). CDR3 length: 12 amino acids. CDR1 is MNHEY and CDR2 is SVGAGI in the germline V gene. The V end was cut by 9 bases, the J end by 5 bases, with 13 bases between. In nucleotides, the CDR3 is TGTGCCAGTGACGGGGGGGGGTATGGCTACACCTTC. This gives the protein CASDGGGYGYTF.

The rearrangement links TRBV7-9 to TRBJ2-7, with D possibly matching TRBD1 (6 bases). Deletions cut 5 bases from V and 1 base from J, with 15 bases between. Germline CDR1 is SEHNR and CDR2 is FQNEAQ (reference sequence). This CDR3 has 15 amino acids. CDR3 in DNA: TGTGCCAGCAGCGTCCGCAGGGGTGGATCCTACGAGCAGTACTTC. The encoded protein is CASSVRRGGSYEQYF.

This sequence joins TRBV12-3 or TRBV12-4 and TRBJ1-6; the D gene is possibly TRBD1 (6 bases). Trimming cost V 6 bases and J 10 bases, with 10 bases left between them. The CDR3 loop spans 12 amino acids. DNA for the CDR3: TGTGCCAGCAGACAGGGCTTCTCACCCCTCCACTTT. Its protein product is CASRQGFSPLHF.

The chain links TRBV7-2 to TRBJ1-6, with D possibly TRBD1 on 6 matching bases. V gave up 5 bases and J gave up 4 bases, with 15 bases separating them. CDR1 SGHTA and CDR2 FQGNSA come from the germline V gene. The CDR3 is made up of 16 amino acids. The CDR3 nucleotides read TGTGCCAGCAGCCAAAAAAGGACAGATTATAATTCACCCCTCCACTTT. It codes for CASSQKRTDYNSPLHF.

V and J are TRBV7-6 and TRBJ2-5, with 12 bases lining up with TRBD2. The CDR3 runs 14 residues. With 5 bases clipped from V and 5 bases from J, the junction kept 3 bases outside the gene matches. Germline lookup yields CDR1 SGHVS and CDR2 FNYEAQ. The CDR3 DNA is TGTGCCAGCAGCCCTAGCGGGGGGGCGGAGACCCAGTACTTC. Its protein is CASSPSGGAETQYF.

The CDR3 bases are TGTGCCAGCTCACTACAGGGGGCTGATAATTCACCCCTCCACTTT. Translated: CASSLQGADNSPLHF. The V and J genes are TRBV18 and TRBJ1-6; 9 bases fit TRBD1. This CDR3 spans 15 amino acids. Trimming took 4 bases from V and 5 from J; bases not matched to a gene: 3. CDR1 and CDR2 (germline): KGHSH, LQKENI. Based on the CDR3 plus reference TRBV18 and TRBJ1-6, the full variable domain is NAGVMQNPRHLVRRRGQEARLRCSPMKGHSHVYWYRQLPEEGLKFMVYLQKENIIDESGMPKERFSAEFPKEGPSILRIQQVVRGDSAAYFCASSLQGADNSPLHFGNGTRLTVT.

The chain recombines TRBV27 with TRBJ1-2; the D is unclear. The CDR3 extends over 15 amino acids. V lost 5 bases, J lost 4 bases, and 17 bases lay in between. From germline, CDR1 is MNHEY and CDR2 SMNVEV (reference sequence). The CDR3 here is CASSPLTQAGYGYTF. The CDR3 coding sequence is TGTGCCAGCAGTCCCCTCACCCAGGCAGGCTATGGCTACACCTTC.

This clone was picked up one time. The rearrangement uses TRBV27 and TRBJ2-2, with 10 bases identical to TRBD2. Germline V lookup: CDR1 MNHEY, CDR2 SMNVEV (reference sequence). The V gene end was trimmed by 1 base and the J gene end by 4 bases; junction bases not matched to a gene: 12. This CDR3 is built from 19 residues. The CDR3 region has the DNA TGTGCCAGCAGTTTATACGCGGCTAGCGGGGGATTCAGCACCGGGGAGCTGTTTTTT. This codes for CASSLYAASGGFSTGELFF.

The chain combines TRBV7-2 with TRBJ1-1; 8 nucleotides align to TRBD1. CDR3 length: 15 residues. The V gene's germline CDR1 is SGHTA and CDR2 FQGNSA. The trim removed 2 bases at V and 0 bases at J, leaving 2 bases unmatched. CDR3 DNA sequence: TGTGCCAGCAGCTTACAGGGGGCCTTGAACACTGAAGCTTTCTTT. Translated, it gives CASSLQGALNTEAFF.